This TCR beta chain stems from a study of shared clonotypes between healthy human individuals. As regards this clone: Its target is not known.

Some clones are missing from TCRdb's copy, which holds only in-frame ones; the method was immunoSEQ multiplex PCR. This sample has 750,000 to 1,000,000 clones, with 80% to 95% found just once. Only CD45RO-negative cells positively selected for CCR7 counted as naive CD8 cells, so terminally differentiated effector memory CD45RA+ cells were excluded. Study-level points and caveats: Clonotype sharing among donors, it was expected, would be affected by sequencing depth. The diversity represented, both genetic and in exposure history, was limited by few donors. In contrast to clonotypes shared by all four donors, non-shared clonotypes had lower generation probabilities.

The origin of this receptor is a man younger than 40 in good health. The sample consisted of naive CD8+ T cells sorted from blood.

The CDR3 region has the DNA TGTGCCAGTAGTGTTCGCCCGGTCGGGACTGAAGCTTTCTTT. It yields the protein CASSVRPVGTEAFF. V usage is TRBV19 and J usage is TRBJ1-1; D unresolved. Germline V gene lookup returns CDR1 LNHDA and CDR2 SQIVND (reference sequence). The CDR3 is 14 amino acids. Trimming shortened V by 5 bases and J by 5 bases, and 15 bases separated the two germline ends.